The T cell receptor beta chain described here comes from a study of immune evolution from preneoplasia to lung adenocarcinoma (dated by TCRdb to 2020 to 2023). Regarding the research as a whole: The study profiled immune contexture across lung adenocarcinoma precursors and invasive adenocarcinoma using immune gene expression, TCR sequencing and multiplex immunofluorescence. The study reported that roughly 110 samples were used for TCR sequencing. TCR sequencing data came from 45 to 60 patients. POLYSOLVER was used to infer Class I HLA alleles from exome data, and LOHHLA was used to detect allele-specific HLA loss. The overall cohort was made up of 53 patients with pulmonary nodules who had surgical resection. The sample size depended on which specimens were available, not on a prior power calculation. Resected precursor lesions (AAH, AIS, MIA) and invasive adenocarcinomas were compared against paired morphologically normal lung tissue. The immune data were combined with whole exome sequencing and methylation data from the same cohort of nodules.

Using the immunoSEQ hsTCRbeta Kit, TCR beta CDR3 regions were sequenced from DNA. The source study handled its data this way. The ImmunoSEQ Analyzer was used to analyse the TCR sequencing data. T cell clonality was defined as 1 minus Pielou's evenness, calculated on productive rearrangements. The inverse Simpson index, applied to productive templates, was used to measure T cell diversity. T cell density was defined as TCR beta template counts normalized to usable DNA, with usable DNA estimated by amplifying and sequencing housekeeping genes. Two-sided Kruskal-Wallis tests were used to compare TCR metrics across histologic stages. TCRdb stores this immuneACCESS table with in-frame sequences only. Part of the clones is absent; in the studies checked, under half of the shortfall reflects unresolved V genes, and no reason is known for the rest. That table gives V, J and clone size, and the DNA gave D and trimming. The sample records thousands of clones, roughly 80% of which are singletons. Approximately 15% of the sample belongs to the ten largest clones.

Patients underwent resection in Japan or China between the mid-2010s and the late 2010s. Histologic diagnosis of each case was confirmed independently by two lung cancer pathologists on H&E slides. FFPE tissue was used for DNA isolation with the AllPrep DNA/RNA FFPE Kit. The CDR3, cysteine through phenylalanine, is 14 amino acids long. Only the CDR3 portion is preserved as DNA: 42 bases, with reading frame beginning at the first base. V is clipped by 2 bases and J by 4 bases, and the sequence between their germline boundaries is 11 bases long. The germline V gene provides CDR1 MNHNS and CDR2 SASEGT. The full study reports these points: Because all patients were from Japan and China, applicability to Western populations was uncertain. The highest clonality was observed in normal lung, whereas higher T cell density and diversity but lower clonality appeared to be present in later-stage lesions. Findings were based on association rather than direct causation; larger cohorts with long-term follow-up and longitudinal biopsies were deemed needed. The highest top T cell clone frequencies were observed in normal lung, and a progressive decrease in top T cell clone frequencies appeared to occur from AAH through AIS, MIA and invasive adenocarcinoma.

With respect to this clone: Its binding antigen is unknown. Per-nucleotide qualities are absent, and no much larger clonotype sits a single base away.

This receptor was taken from a person aged 65 to 85 with lung adenocarcinoma. Sequenced: FFPE adjacent normal lung tissue. The chain couples TRBV6-1 to TRBJ1-1; 6 matching bases give a weak D call of TRBD1. CDR3 sequence: CASSEPGGLTEAFF. The nucleotides are TGTGCCAGCAGTGAACCGGGGGGGCTCACTGAAGCTTTCTTT.